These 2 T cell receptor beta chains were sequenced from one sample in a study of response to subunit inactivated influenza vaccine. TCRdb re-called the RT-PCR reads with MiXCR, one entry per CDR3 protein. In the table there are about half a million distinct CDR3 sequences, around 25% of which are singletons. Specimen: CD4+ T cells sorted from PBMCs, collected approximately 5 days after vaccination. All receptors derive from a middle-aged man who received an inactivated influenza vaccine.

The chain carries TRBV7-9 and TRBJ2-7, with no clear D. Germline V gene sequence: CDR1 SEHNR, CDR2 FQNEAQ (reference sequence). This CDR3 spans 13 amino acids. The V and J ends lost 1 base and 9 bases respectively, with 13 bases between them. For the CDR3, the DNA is TGTGCCAGCAGCTTAGATGCGGCGGCTGGGCAGTACTTC. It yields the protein CASSLDAAAGQYF.

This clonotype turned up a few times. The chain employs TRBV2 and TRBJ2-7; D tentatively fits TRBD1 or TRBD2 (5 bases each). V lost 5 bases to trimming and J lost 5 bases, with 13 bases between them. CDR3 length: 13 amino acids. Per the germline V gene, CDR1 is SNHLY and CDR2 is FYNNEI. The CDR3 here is CASSRGSGNEQYF. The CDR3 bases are TGTGCCAGCAGTAGGGGATCGGGGAACGAGCAGTACTTC. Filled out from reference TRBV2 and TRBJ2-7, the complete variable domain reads EPEVTQTPSHQVTQMGQEVILRCVPISNHLYFYWYRQILGQKVEFLVSFYNNEISEKSEIFDDQFSVERPDGSNFTLKIRSTKLEDSAMYFCASSRGSGNEQYFGPGTRLTVT.